This TCR beta chain was observed in a study of T-cell memory formation after mild COVID-19. Study results and limitations: Day 15 to 85 contracting clones showed balanced CD4/CD8; later expanders leaned CD4+.

As concerns this clonotype: The antigen is unknown.

V shed 6 bases and J shed 3 bases, with 14 bases lying between them. Germline assignment: CDR1 SGHTA and CDR2 FQGTGA. This CDR3 comprises 15 residues. Each CDR3 protein is one row after TCRdb ran MiXCR on the 5' RACE reads. The sample includes some 260,000 distinct CDR3 sequences, 16% seen only once; the top ten take about 4%. V is TRBV7-3 and J is TRBJ2-2, with D possibly being TRBD2 (6 bases). The sequenced material came from PBMCs or a T cell subset sorted from them (not recorded which). This sequence originates from a man aged 18 to 29 who had mild COVID-19 (a few samples of this study predate the infection). Cell type and time point are not known. This chain's CDR3 is CASRTGTGDTGELFF. The CDR3 DNA follows: TGTGCCAGCAGAACCGGGACTGGAGACACCGGGGAGCTGTTTTTT.